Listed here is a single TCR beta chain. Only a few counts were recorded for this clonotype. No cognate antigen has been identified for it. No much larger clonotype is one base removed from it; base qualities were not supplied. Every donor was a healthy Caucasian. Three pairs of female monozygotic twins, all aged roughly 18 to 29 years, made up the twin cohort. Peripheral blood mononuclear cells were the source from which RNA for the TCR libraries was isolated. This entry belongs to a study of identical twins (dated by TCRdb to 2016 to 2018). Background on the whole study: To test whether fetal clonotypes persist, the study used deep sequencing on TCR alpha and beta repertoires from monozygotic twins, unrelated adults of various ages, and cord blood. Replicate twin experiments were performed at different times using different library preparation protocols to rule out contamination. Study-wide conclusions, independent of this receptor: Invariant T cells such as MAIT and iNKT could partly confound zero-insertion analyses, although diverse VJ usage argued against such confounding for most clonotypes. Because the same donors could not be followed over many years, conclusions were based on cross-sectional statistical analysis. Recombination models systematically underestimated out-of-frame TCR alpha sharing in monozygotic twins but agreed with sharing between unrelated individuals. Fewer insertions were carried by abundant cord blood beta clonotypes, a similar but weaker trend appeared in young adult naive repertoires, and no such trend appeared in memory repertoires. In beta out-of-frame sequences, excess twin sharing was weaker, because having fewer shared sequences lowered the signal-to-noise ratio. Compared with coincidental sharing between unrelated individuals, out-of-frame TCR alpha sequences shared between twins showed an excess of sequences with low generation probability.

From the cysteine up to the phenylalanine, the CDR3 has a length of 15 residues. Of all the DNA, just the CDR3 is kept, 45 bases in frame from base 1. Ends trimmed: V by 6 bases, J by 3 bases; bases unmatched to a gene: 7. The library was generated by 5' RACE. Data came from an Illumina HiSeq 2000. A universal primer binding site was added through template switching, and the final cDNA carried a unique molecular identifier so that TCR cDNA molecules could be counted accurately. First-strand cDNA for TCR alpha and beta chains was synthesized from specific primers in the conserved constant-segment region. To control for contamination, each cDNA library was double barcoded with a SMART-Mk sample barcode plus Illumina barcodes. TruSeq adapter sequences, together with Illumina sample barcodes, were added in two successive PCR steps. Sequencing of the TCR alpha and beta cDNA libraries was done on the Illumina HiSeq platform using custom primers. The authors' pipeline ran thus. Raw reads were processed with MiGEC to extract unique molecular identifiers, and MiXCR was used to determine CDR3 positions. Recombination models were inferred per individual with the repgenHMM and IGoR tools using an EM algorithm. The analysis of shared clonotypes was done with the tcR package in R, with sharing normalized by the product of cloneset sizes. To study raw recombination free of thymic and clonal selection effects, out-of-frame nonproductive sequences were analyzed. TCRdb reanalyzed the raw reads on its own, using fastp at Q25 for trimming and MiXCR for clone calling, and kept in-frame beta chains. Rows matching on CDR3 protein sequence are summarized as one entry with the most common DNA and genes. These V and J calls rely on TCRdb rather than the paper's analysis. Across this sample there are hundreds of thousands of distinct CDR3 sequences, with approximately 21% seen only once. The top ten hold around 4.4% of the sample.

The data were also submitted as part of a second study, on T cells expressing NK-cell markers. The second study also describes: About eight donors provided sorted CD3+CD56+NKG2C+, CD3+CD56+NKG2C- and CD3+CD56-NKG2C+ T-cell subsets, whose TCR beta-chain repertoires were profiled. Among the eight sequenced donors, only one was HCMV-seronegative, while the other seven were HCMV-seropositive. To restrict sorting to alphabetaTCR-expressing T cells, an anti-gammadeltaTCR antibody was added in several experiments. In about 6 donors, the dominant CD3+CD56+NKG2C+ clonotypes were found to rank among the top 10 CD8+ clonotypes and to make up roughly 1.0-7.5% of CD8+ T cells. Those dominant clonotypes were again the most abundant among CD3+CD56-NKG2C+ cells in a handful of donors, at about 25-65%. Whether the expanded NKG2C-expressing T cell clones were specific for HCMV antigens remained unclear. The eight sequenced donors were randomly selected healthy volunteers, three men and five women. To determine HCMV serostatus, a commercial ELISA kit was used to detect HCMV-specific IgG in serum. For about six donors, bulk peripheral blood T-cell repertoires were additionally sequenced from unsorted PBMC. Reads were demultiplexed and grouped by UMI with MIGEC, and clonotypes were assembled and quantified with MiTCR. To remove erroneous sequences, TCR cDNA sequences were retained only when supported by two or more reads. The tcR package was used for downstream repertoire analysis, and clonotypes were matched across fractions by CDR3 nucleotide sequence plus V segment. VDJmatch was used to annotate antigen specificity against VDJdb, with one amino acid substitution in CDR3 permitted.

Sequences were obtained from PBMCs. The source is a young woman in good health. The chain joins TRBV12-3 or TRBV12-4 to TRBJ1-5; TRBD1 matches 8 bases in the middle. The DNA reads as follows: TGTGCCAGCAGCATTGGACAGGGCCCCAATCAGCCCCAGCATTTT. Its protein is CASSIGQGPNQPQHF.